The clone carrying this TCR beta chain has at least ten counts. What it binds is not known. The data belong to a study of regulatory T cells in long-lasting Graves disease. Study-level findings and limits: A reduction in accuracy may have resulted from the small sample size. Segments TRBV28, TRBJ1-2 and TRBJ2-5 showed preferential usage in persistent disease.

Germline V gene lookup returns CDR1 KGHSH and CDR2 LQKENI. This CDR3 has 14 residues. V was clipped by 5 bases and J by 4 bases, with 14 bases between them. To make TCR beta libraries, researchers used iRepertoire HTBI primers and Arm-PCR of CDR3 regions. One entry per CDR3 protein, called by TCRdb with MiXCR from the multiplex PCR reads. This sample has around 400,000 distinct CDR3 sequences; 15% to 19% occur once, and the top ten carry roughly 20%. Regarding time point: newly diagnosed GD, antithyroid drugs for less than 3 months. Isolated PBMC RNA provided the starting material for the TCR library. In each case, Graves' disease was diagnosed per American Thyroid Association guidelines.

This chain joins TRBV18 and TRBJ2-5; possibly TRBD2 for D (5 bases). The specimen was peripheral blood mononuclear cells (PBMCs), collected at new diagnosis, from a patient treated with antithyroid drugs. The sequence derives from a female donor with Graves disease. The CDR3 protein is CASSSSDSLETQYF. In nucleotides, the CDR3 is TGTGCCAGCTCATCATCGGACTCGTTAGAGACCCAGTACTTC. The full variable domain, its missing parts supplied by reference TRBV18 and TRBJ2-5, is NAGVMQNPRHLVRRRGQEARLRCSPMKGHSHVYWYRQLPEEGLKFMVYLQKENIIDESGMPKERFSAEFPKEGPSILRIQQVVRGDSAAYFCASSSSDSLETQYFGPGTRLLVL.